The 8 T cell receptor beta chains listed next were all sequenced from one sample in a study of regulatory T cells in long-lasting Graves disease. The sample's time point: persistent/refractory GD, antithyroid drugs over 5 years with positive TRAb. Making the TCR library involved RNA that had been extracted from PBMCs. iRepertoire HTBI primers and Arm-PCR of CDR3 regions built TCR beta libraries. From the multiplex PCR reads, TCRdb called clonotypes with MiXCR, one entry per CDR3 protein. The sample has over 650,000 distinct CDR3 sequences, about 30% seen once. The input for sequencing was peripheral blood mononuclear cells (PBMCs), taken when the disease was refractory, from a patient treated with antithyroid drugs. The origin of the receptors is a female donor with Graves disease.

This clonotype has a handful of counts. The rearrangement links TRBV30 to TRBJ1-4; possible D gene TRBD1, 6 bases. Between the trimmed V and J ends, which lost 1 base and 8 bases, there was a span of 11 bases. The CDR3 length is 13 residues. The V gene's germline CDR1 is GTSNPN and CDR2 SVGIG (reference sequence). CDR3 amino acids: CAWSGQVGEKLFF. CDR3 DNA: TGTGCCTGGAGTGGACAGGTTGGCGAAAAACTGTTTTTT. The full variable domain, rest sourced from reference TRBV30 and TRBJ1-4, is SQTIHQWPATLVQPVGSPLSLECTVEGTSNPNLYWYRQAAGRGLQLLFYSVGIGQISSEVPQNLSASRPQDRQFILSSKKLLLSDSGFYLCAWSGQVGEKLFFGSGTQLSVL.

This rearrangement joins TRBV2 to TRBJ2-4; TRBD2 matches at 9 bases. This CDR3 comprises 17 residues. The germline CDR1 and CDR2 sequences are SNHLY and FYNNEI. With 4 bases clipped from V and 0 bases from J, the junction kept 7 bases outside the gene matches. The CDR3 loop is CASSASGILIAKNIQYF. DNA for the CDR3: TGTGCCAGCAGTGCTAGCGGGATACTGATAGCCAAAAACATTCAGTACTTC.

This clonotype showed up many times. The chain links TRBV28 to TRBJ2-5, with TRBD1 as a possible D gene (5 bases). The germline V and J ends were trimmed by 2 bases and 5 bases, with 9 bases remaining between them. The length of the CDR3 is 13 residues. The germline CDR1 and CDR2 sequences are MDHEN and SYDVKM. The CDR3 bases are TGTGCCAGCAGTTTACTCAAGGGGGAGACCCAGTACTTC. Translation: CASSLLKGETQYF.

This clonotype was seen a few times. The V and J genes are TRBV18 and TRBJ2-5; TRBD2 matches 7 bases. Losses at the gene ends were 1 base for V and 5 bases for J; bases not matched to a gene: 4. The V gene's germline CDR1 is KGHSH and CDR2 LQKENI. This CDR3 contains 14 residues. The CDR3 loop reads CASSPREGTETQYF. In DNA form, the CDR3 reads TGTGCCAGCTCACCACGGGAGGGGACGGAGACCCAGTACTTC.

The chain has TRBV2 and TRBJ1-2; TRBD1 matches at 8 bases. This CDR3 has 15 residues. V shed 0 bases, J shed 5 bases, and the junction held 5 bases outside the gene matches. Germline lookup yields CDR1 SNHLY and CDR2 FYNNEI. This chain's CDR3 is CASSEAPGQVYGYTF. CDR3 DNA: TGTGCCAGCAGTGAAGCTCCGGGACAGGTGTATGGCTACACCTTC.

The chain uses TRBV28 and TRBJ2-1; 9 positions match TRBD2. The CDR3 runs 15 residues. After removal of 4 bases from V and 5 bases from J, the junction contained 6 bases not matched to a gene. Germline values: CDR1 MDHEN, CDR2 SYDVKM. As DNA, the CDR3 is TGTGCCAGCAGTTCAGCGGGACTAGCCAACAATGAGCAGTTCTTC. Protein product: CASSSAGLANNEQFF.

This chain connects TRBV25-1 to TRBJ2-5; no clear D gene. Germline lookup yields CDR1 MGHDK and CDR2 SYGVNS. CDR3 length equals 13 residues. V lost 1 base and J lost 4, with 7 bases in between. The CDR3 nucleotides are TGTGCCAGCAGTGAATCCGAGGCAGAGACCCAGTACTTC. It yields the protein CASSESEAETQYF. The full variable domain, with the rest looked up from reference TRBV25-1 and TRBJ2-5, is EADIYQTPRYLVIGTGKKITLECSQTMGHDKMYWYQQDPGMELHLIHYSYGVNSTEKGDLSSESTVSRIRTEHFPLTLESARPSHTSQYLCASSESEAETQYFGPGTRLLVL.

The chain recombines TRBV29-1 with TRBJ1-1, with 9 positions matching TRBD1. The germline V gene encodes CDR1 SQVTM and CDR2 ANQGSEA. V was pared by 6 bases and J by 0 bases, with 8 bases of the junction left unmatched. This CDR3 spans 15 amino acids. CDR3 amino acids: CSVGDRDLMNTEAFF. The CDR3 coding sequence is TGCAGCGTAGGGGACAGGGATCTTATGAACACTGAAGCTTTCTTT.